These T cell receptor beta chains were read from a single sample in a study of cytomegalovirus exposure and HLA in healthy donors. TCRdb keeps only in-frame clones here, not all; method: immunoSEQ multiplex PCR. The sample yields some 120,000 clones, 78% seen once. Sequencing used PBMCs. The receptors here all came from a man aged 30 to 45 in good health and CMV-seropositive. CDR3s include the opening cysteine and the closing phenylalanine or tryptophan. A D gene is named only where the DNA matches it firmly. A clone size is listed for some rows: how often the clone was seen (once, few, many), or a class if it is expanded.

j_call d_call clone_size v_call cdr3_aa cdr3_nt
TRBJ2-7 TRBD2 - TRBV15 CATSRVLAGKYEQYF TGTGCCACCAGCAGAGTACTAGCGGGAAAGTACGAGCAGTACTTC
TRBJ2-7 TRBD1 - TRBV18 CASSPPIGGRGEQYF TGTGCCAGCTCACCACCGATAGGGGGCAGGGGCGAGCAGTACTTC
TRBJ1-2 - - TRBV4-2 CASSLTPSRGGYGYTF TGTGCCAGCAGCCTAACCCCCTCCAGGGGAGGGTATGGCTACACCTTC
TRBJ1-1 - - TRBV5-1 CASCREGNTEAFF TGCGCCAGCTGCAGGGAGGGGAACACTGAAGCTTTCTTT
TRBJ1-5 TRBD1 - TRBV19 CASSPWTGGVGQPQHF TGTGCCAGTAGCCCATGGACAGGGGGGGTTGGTCAGCCCCAGCATTTT
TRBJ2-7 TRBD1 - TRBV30 CAWSGQGYEQYF TGTGCCTGGTCGGGACAGGGGTACGAGCAGTACTTC
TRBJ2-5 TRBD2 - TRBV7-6 CASSLGLAGNQETQYF TGTGCCAGCAGCTTAGGTTTAGCGGGAAACCAAGAGACCCAGTACTTC
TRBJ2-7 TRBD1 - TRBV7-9 CASRDRYYEQYF TGTGCCAGCAGGGACAGGTACTACGAGCAGTACTTC
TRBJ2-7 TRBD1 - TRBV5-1 CASSLTGGSLYEQYF TGCGCCAGCAGCTTAACAGGGGGCTCTCTCTACGAGCAGTACTTC
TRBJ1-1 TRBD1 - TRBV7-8 CASSLGQGLNTEAFF TGTGCCAGCAGCCTTGGACAGGGGCTGAACACTGAAGCTTTCTTT
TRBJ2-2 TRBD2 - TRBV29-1 CSVDASGTNTGELFF TGCAGCGTTGACGCTAGCGGAACGAACACCGGGGAGCTGTTTTTT
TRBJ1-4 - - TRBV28 CASSLLRDRGEKLFF TGTGCCAGCAGCCTCCTCCGGGATCGAGGGGAAAAACTGTTTTTT
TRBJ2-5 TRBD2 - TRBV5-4 CASSSLAGGTKETQYF TGTGCCAGCAGCTCTCTAGCGGGAGGTACTAAAGAGACCCAGTACTTC
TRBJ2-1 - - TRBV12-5 CASAKRNYNEQFF TGTGCTAGTGCGAAGCGAAATTACAATGAGCAGTTCTTC
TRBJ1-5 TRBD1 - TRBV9 CASSPQGARQPQHF TGTGCCAGCAGCCCACAGGGGGCTAGACAGCCCCAGCATTTT
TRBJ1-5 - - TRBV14 CASSQTGLNQPQHF TGTGCCAGCAGCCAAACGGGTCTCAATCAGCCCCAGCATTTT
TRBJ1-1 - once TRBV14 CASSQGRGVTEAFF TGTGCCAGCAGCCAAGGCAGGGGAGTCACTGAAGCTTTCTTT
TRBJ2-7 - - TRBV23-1 CASSHGISGSYYEQYF TGCGCCAGCAGTCACGGGATCTCAGGATCCTACTACGAGCAGTACTTC
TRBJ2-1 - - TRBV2 CASSLQGNEQFF TGTGCCAGCAGTTTACAGGGCAATGAGCAGTTCTTC
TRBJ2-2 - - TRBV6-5 CASASAGAGAGELFF TGTGCCAGCGCCAGCGCGGGGGCCGGGGCCGGGGAGCTGTTTTTT